This T cell receptor beta chain originates from a study of response to subunit inactivated influenza vaccine. MiXCR was run by TCRdb on the RT-PCR reads, yielding one entry per CDR3 protein. This sample has 550,000 to 800,000 distinct CDR3 sequences; about a sixth occur once, and the top ten carry around 10%. V shed 1 base and J 5 bases; nucleotides not matched to a gene: 7. Germline V lookup: CDR1 SGHRS, CDR2 YFSETQ. The CDR3 length is 17 residues. Worth noting for this clonotype: Its antigen is as yet unknown.

Study-wide points: The study's authors posited that every seasonal influenza vaccination enlists few new T cells.

The sequence was obtained from a man aged 45-60 years who received an inactivated influenza vaccine. The chain links TRBV5-1 to TRBJ2-3, with 13 bases identical to TRBD2. The sequencing used PBMCs from blood, collected about 12 days after vaccination. CDR3 DNA sequence: TGCGCCAGCAGCTTGTTGACTAGCGGGGGGCCGCTAGATACGCAGTATTTT. Amino acids: CASSLLTSGGPLDTQYF.